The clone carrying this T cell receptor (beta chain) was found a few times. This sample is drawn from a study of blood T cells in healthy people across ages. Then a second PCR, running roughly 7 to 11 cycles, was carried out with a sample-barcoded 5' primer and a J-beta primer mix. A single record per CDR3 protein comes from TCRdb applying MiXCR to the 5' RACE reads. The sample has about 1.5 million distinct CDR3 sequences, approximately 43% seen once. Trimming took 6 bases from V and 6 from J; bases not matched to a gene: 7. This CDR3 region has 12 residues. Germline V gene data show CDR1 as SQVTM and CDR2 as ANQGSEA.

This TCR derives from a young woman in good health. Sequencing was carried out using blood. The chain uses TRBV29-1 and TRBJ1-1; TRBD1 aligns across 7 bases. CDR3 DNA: TGCAGCGTCGTTACAGGGGAGCCTGAAGCTTTCTTT. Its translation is CSVVTGEPEAFF.